The 18 T cell receptor beta chains given below trace back to one sample, sequenced in a study of blood T cells in healthy people across ages. The authors ran a second PCR of roughly 6 to 12 cycles using a sample-barcoded 5' primer and a J-beta primer mix. From the 5' RACE reads, TCRdb called clonotypes with MiXCR, one entry per CDR3 protein. This table has more than 900,000 distinct CDR3 sequences, approximately 25% appearing once. The sample was also reused in another study, on T cells of mothers and their children.

Input material: blood. The source is a girl aged 2 to 9 in good health.

CDR3 sequence (DNA): TGCAGCGTAACCGGACAGCTTGACTCCTACGAGCAGTACTTC. Its translation: CSVTGQLDSYEQYF. The chain has TRBV29-1 and TRBJ2-7, with D tentatively TRBD1 (6 bases). The germline gives CDR1 SQVTM, CDR2 ANQGSEA. The CDR3 has 14 residues. Trimming took off 6 bases at V and 0 bases at J, with 15 bases between the two ends.

This clonotype was observed a handful of times. One end of the junction varies from germline; a read error may be responsible. The chain recombines TRBV20-1 with TRBJ2-7; the match to TRBD2 covers 13 bases. Germline CDR1 is DFQATT and CDR2 is SNEGSKA (reference sequence). The CDR3 length is 14 residues. The CDR3 spells CTARDGGLAGEQYF. Written as DNA, the CDR3 is TGCACTGCTAGAGATGGGGGACTAGCGGGAGAGCAGTACTTC.

The J gene is TRBJ2-7, the V gene TRBV3-1; tentative D call: TRBD2 (5 bases). The V end lost 4 bases, the J end lost 1 base, and 14 bases lay between the germline ends. From germline, CDR1 is LGHDT and CDR2 YNNKEL (reference sequence). The CDR3 totals 15 residues. In nucleotides, the CDR3 is TGTGCCAGCAGCCCATTCCCTGCGGGTTCCTACGAGCAGTACTTC. Translating gives CASSPFPAGSYEQYF.

This clonotype turned up a few times. The chain has TRBV7-2 and TRBJ2-5; 8 nucleotides match TRBD2. The J call may be in error: the DNA end matches TRBJ2-7 better. The CDR3 contains 16 residues. Germline V gene sequence: CDR1 SGHTA, CDR2 FQGNSA. The CDR3 loop is CASSFPEGGRMDEQYF. CDR3 DNA: TGTGCCAGCAGCTTTCCCGAGGGCGGGAGGATGGACGAGCAGTACTTC.

This clonotype was seen only a few times. V and J are TRBV20-1 and TRBJ2-1; 12 bases map to TRBD2. Germline trimming cut 2 bases from V and 0 bases from J; bases unmatched to any gene: 11. The CDR3 spans 19 residues. Germline V gene data show CDR1 as DFQATT and CDR2 as SNEGSKA (reference sequence). Here the CDR3 DNA reads TGCAGTGCTAGACTCCCCGGGACTAGCGGGCCTAGCTCCTACAATGAGCAGTTCTTC. Protein: CSARLPGTSGPSSYNEQFF.

This clonotype was seen only a few times. The chain joins TRBV6-5 to TRBJ2-7, with TRBD2 identical over 12 bases. This CDR3 has 16 amino acids. J gave up 0 bases and V 4 bases, and 4 bases lay outside the gene matches. The germline V gene encodes CDR1 MNHEY and CDR2 SVGAGI. Here the CDR3 DNA reads TGTGCCAGCAGTTCGAGGACTAGCGGGGCCTCCTACGAGCAGTACTTC. Translating gives CASSSRTSGASYEQYF.

This chain links TRBV4-3 with TRBJ1-2, with a possible D match to TRBD1 (6 bases). The CDR3 runs to 15 residues. Germline CDR1 reads LGHNA; CDR2 reads YSLEER. With 2 bases removed from V and 5 bases from J, the gap between germline ends came to 15 bases. DNA of the CDR3: TGCGCCAGCAGCCAATTCCGCAGGGGCGATTATGGCTACACCTTC. Amino acid sequence: CASSQFRRGDYGYTF.

Only a few counts were recorded for this clonotype. This CDR3 is CASSYSQGLAPDTQYF. CDR3 coding DNA: TGTGCCAGCAGTTACTCCCAGGGACTAGCGCCAGATACGCAGTATTTT. The chain couples TRBV6-5 to TRBJ2-3; 10 bases map to TRBD2. Losses at the gene ends were 0 bases for V and 4 bases for J; bases not matched to a gene: 4. This CDR3 has 16 residues. Germline CDR1 reads MNHEY; CDR2 reads SVGAGI.

The chain employs TRBV6-6 and TRBJ1-3; 7 bases fit TRBD1. With 5 bases clipped from V and 1 base from J, the junction kept 8 bases outside the gene matches. The CDR3 totals 16 residues. Germline CDR1 reads MNHNY; CDR2 reads SVGAGI (reference sequence). The CDR3 is CASSQGVLHSGNTIYF. The DNA for the CDR3 is TGTGCCAGCAGTCAGGGGGTGTTACATTCTGGAAACACCATATATTTT.

This clonotype was seen a few times. The chain recombines TRBV7-2 with TRBJ1-1; D is perhaps TRBD1 (5 bases). The CDR3 consists of 16 residues. The germline V gene encodes CDR1 SGHTA and CDR2 FQGNSA. Between the trimmed V and J ends, which lost 5 bases and 0 bases, there was a span of 16 bases. The CDR3 bases are TGTGCCAGCAGCGGTCCGGGACTTGTTATGAACACTGAAGCTTTCTTT. Translated, it gives CASSGPGLVMNTEAFF.

In this sample, this clonotype turned up many times. This chain uses TRBV20-1 with TRBJ2-5, with 8 bases lining up with TRBD1. The germline V gene has CDR1 DFQATT and CDR2 SNEGSKA (reference sequence). The length of the CDR3 is 13 residues. V lost 2 bases, J lost 1 base, and 0 bases stayed unmatched. Written as DNA, the CDR3 is TGCAGTGCTAGAACAGGGGGCCAAGAGACCCAGTACTTC. This encodes CSARTGGQETQYF.

CDR3 nucleotides: TGTGCCACCAGCAGAGATGGGACTCAAGAGACCCAGTACTTC. Translated, it gives CATSRDGTQETQYF. V is TRBV15 and J is TRBJ2-5; possibly TRBD2 for D (6 bases). This CDR3 comprises 14 residues. The V gene lost 0 bases and the J gene lost 2 bases, with 7 bases spanning the gap. The germline V gene has CDR1 LNHNV and CDR2 YYDKDF (reference sequence). The full variable domain, completed using reference TRBV15 and TRBJ2-5, is DAMVIQNPRYQVTQFGKPVTLSCSQTLNHNVMYWYQQKSSQAPKLLFHYYDKDFNNEADTPDNFQSRRPNTSFCFLDIRSPGLGDTAMYLCATSRDGTQETQYFGPGTRLLVL.

To note about this clonotype: The junction departs from germline at one end; a sequencing error may be responsible. This chain joins TRBV9 and TRBJ2-1; D uncertain. In germline, CDR1 is SGDLS, CDR2 YYNGEE. The CDR3 runs to 16 residues. The CDR3 nucleotides are TGTGCGAGCAGCGTAGAAGGCTTAAGCTCCTACAATGAGCAGTTCTTC. This encodes CASSVEGLSSYNEQFF. Using reference TRBV9 and TRBJ2-1 for the parts outside the CDR3, the full variable domain is DSGVTQTPKHLITATGQRVTLRCSPRSGDLSVYWYQQSLDQGLQFLIQYYNGEERAKGNILERFSAQQFPDLHSELNLSSLELGDSALYFCASSVEGLSSYNEQFFGPGTRLTVL.

This chain connects TRBV2 to TRBJ1-5; weak D call: TRBD1 (5 bases). Germline loops: CDR1 SNHLY, CDR2 FYNNEI. The CDR3 is 13 residues long. V gave up 4 bases and J gave up 6 bases, with 10 bases separating them. The CDR3 protein is CASSVSQGQPQHF. DNA of the CDR3: TGTGCCAGCAGTGTTTCTCAGGGTCAGCCCCAGCATTTT.

The chain links TRBV24-1 to TRBJ1-2; no clear D gene. Germline values: CDR1 KGHDR, CDR2 SFDVKD. The CDR3 extends over 12 amino acids. Trimming pared 9 bases from V and 7 bases from J, leaving 14 bases between. The CDR3 sequence: CATYDGRSGYTF. As DNA, the CDR3 is TGTGCCACCTACGACGGGAGATCTGGCTACACCTTC.

This clonotype was observed a few times. The chain couples TRBV27 to TRBJ2-5; TRBD2 might be the D (6 bases). The J call is uncertain, as TRBJ2-1 better fits the DNA end. Germline V lookup: CDR1 MNHEY, CDR2 SMNVEV (reference sequence). CDR3 length: 15 amino acids. CDR3: CASSFSGPNDNEQFF. The CDR3 DNA sequence: TGTGCCAGCAGTTTTAGCGGACCCAATGACAATGAGCAGTTCTTC.

The chain recombines TRBV6-6 with TRBJ2-5; the D gene is possibly TRBD2 (7 bases). The DNA end is more similar to TRBJ2-1, so the J call may be wrong. Germline CDR1 is MNHNY and CDR2 is SVGAGI (reference sequence). This CDR3 comprises 12 residues. CDR3 sequence: CASSYPRGGQFF. As DNA, the CDR3 is TGTGCCAGCAGTTACCCAAGGGGGGGGCAGTTCTTC.

A few counts support this clonotype. The chain employs TRBV29-1 and TRBJ1-2, with no clear D. The V end was cut by 5 bases, the J end by 6 bases, with 13 bases between. Germline V gene lookup returns CDR1 SQVTM and CDR2 ANQGSEA. The CDR3 sequence is 12 residues long. The DNA for the CDR3 is TGCAGCGTTCCTACTAACAGAAATGGCTACACCTTC. Translation gives CSVPTNRNGYTF.